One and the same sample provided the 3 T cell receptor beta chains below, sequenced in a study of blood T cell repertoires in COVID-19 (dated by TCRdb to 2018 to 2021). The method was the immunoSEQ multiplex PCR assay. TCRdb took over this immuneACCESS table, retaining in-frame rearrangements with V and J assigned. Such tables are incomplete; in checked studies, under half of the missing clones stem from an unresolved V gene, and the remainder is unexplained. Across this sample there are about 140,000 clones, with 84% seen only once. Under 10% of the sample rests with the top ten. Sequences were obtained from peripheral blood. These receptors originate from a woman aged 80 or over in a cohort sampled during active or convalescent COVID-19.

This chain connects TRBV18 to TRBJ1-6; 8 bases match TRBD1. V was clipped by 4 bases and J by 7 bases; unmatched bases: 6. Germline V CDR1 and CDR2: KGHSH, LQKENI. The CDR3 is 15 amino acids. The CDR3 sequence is CASSQFQGANSPLHF. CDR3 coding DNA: TGTGCCAGCTCACAGTTTCAGGGGGCGAATTCACCCCTCCACTTT.

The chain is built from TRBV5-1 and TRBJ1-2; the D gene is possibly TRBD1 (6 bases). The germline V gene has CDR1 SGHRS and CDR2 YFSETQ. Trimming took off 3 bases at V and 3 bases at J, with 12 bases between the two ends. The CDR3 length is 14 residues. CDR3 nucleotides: TGCGCCAGCAGCTCTGGACACAGGGACTATGGCTACACCTTC. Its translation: CASSSGHRDYGYTF.

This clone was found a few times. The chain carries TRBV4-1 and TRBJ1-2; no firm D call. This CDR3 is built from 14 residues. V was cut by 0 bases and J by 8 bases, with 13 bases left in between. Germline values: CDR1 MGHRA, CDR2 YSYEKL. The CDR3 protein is CASSQDPGVRGYTF. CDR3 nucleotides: TGCGCCAGCAGCCAAGATCCGGGTGTGAGAGGCTACACCTTC.